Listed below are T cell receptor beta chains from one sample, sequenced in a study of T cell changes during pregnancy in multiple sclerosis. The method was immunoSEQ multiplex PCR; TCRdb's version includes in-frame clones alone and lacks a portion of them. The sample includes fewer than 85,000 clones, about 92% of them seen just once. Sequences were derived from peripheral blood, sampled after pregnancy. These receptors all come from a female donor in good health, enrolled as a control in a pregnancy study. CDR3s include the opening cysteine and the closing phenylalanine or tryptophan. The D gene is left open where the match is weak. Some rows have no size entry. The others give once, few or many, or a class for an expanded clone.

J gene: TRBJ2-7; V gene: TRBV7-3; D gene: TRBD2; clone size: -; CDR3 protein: CASSLGLAGHHEQYF; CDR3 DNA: TGTGCCAGCAGCTTAGGACTAGCGGGCCACCACGAGCAGTACTTC
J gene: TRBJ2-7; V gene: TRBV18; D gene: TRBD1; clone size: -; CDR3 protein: CASSTRTGQITLYEQYF; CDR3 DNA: TGTGCCAGCTCAACTAGGACAGGGCAAATTACACTCTACGAGCAGTACTTC
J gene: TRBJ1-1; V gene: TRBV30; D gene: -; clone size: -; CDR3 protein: CAWRSGNTEAFF; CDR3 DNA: TGTGCCTGGAGATCGGGGAACACTGAAGCTTTCTTT
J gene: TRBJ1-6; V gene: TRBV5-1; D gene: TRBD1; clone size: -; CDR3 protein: CASSPDMGQGNSPLHF; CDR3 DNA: TGCGCCAGCAGCCCGGATATGGGACAGGGTAATTCACCCCTCCACTTT
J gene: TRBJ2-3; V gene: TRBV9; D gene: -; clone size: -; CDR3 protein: CASSIERDSLPSTDTQYF; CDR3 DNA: TGTGCCAGCAGCATCGAACGGGACTCCCTACCGAGCACAGATACGCAGTATTTT
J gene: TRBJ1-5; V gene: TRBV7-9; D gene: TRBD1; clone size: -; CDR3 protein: CASSLGTGQPQHF; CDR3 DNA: TGTGCCAGCAGCTTAGGGACAGGTCAGCCCCAGCATTTT
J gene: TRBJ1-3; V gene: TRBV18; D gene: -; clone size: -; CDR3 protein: CASSPRTAARSGNTIYF; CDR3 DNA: TGTGCCAGCTCACCTAGGACAGCGGCCCGCTCTGGAAACACCATATATTTT
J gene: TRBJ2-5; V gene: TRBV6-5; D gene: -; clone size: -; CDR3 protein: CASSWTNTQETQYF; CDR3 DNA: TGTGCCAGCAGTTGGACTAACACGCAAGAGACCCAGTACTTC
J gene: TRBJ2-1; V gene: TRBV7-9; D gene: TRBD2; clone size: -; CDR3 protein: CASSVTSGRGNEQFF; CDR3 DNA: TGTGCCAGCAGCGTTACTAGCGGGAGAGGAAATGAGCAGTTCTTC
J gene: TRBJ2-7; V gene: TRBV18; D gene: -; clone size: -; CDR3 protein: CASSPLREYEQYF; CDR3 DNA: TGTGCCAGCTCACCTCTGAGGGAGTACGAGCAGTACTTC
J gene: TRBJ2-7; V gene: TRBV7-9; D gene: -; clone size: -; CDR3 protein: CASSSEGGSYEQYF; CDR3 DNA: TGTGCCAGCAGCTCAGAGGGCGGCTCCTACGAGCAGTACTTC
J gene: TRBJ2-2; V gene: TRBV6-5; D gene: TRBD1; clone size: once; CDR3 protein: CASSQQGYEAGELFF; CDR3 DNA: TGTGCCAGCAGTCAACAGGGGTACGAAGCCGGGGAGCTGTTTTTT
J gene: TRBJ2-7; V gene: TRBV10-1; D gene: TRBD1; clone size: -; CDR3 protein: CPTSPGGSPQYF; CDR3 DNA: TGCCCCACTTCGCCAGGGGGAAGCCCGCAGTACTTC
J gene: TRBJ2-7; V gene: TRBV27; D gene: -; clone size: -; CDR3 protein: CASSLSSRVTYEQYF; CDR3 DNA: TGTGCCAGCAGTTTATCATCCAGGGTAACCTACGAGCAGTACTTC